A single sample gave rise to the 12 T cell receptor beta chains below, sequenced in a study of cytomegalovirus exposure and HLA in healthy donors. TCRdb's table, derived via immunoSEQ multiplex PCR, lists solely in-frame clones and lacks some. The sample consists of some 240,000 clones, over 65% of them appearing once. The sample taken for sequencing was PBMCs. The receptors shown here come from a woman aged 18-29 years in good health and CMV-seronegative.

This chain uses TRBV6-6 with TRBJ2-4; D is undetermined. The CDR3 sequence is 14 residues long. V was cut by 10 bases and J by 0 bases, with 13 bases left in between. Per the germline V gene, CDR1 is MNHNY and CDR2 is SVGAGI (reference sequence). CDR3 residues: CANGRIPAKNIQYF. The CDR3, as DNA: TGTGCCAACGGTCGGATTCCAGCCAAAAACATTCAGTACTTC.

V gene TRBV18 combines with J gene TRBJ1-5; TRBD1 matches 7 bases. The CDR3 contains 15 residues. V dropped 4 bases and J dropped 3; count of bases not matched to a gene: 6. CDR1 is KGHSH, CDR2 LQKENI, per germline. The CDR3 loop reads CASSQGTVPNQPQHF. The CDR3 nucleotides are TGTGCCAGCTCACAGGGGACAGTACCCAATCAGCCCCAGCATTTT.

The genes are TRBV4-1 and TRBJ2-1; possible D gene TRBD2, 5 bases. CDR1 and CDR2 (germline): MGHRA, YSYEKL. This CDR3 has 17 residues. V was trimmed by 4 bases and J by 0 bases, leaving 16 bases between them. DNA of the CDR3: TGCGCCAGCAGCCCTCTGGAACCGGGGTACTCCTACAATGAGCAGTTCTTC. Amino acids: CASSPLEPGYSYNEQFF.

The V gene is TRBV6-1, the J gene TRBJ1-2, with a possible D match to TRBD1 (6 bases). Germline V CDR1 and CDR2: MNHNS, SASEGT. This CDR3 region has 14 residues. Trimming removed 6 bases at V and 0 bases at J, with 11 bases between. This CDR3 reads CASRGQSPNYGYTF. CDR3 bases: TGTGCCAGCAGAGGACAGTCTCCTAACTATGGCTACACCTTC.

This clone was seen a single time. The chain uses TRBV5-1 and TRBJ2-1; tentative D call: TRBD2 (7 bases). Germline V gives CDR1 SGHRS, CDR2 YFSETQ. This CDR3 has 14 residues. Trimming took off 5 bases at V and 5 bases at J, with 14 bases between the two ends. The CDR3 sequence: CASRLHGGHNEQFF. CDR3 nucleotides: TGCGCCAGCAGACTCCACGGGGGGCACAATGAGCAGTTCTTC.

The rearrangement links TRBV20-1 to TRBJ1-5; D is undetermined. The CDR3 runs to 11 residues. Germline-derived CDR1 and CDR2 are DFQATT and SNEGSKA (reference sequence). Trimming took 5 bases from V and 11 from J, leaving 13 bases between them. In DNA, the CDR3 is TGCAGTGCTCCAGGCTCGATGACCCAGCATTTT. It translates to CSAPGSMTQHF.

This chain links TRBV28 with TRBJ2-7; D is unresolved. Per the germline V gene, CDR1 is MDHEN and CDR2 is SYDVKM. CDR3 size: 13 residues. Deletions cut 1 base from V and 4 bases from J, with 8 bases between. This CDR3 reads CASSLYNRYEQYF. The CDR3 nucleotides read TGTGCCAGCAGTTTATATAATAGGTACGAGCAGTACTTC.

The CDR3 nucleotides are TGTGCCAGCAGCTCCCTTAACCCAGGGGGGAATCAGCCCCAGCATTTT. Translated: CASSSLNPGGNQPQHF. J is TRBJ1-5 and V is TRBV6-6; 7 bases align to TRBD1. The V gene end was trimmed by 6 bases and the J gene end by 4 bases; junction bases not matched to a gene: 12. The CDR3 consists of 16 residues. Germline V gene sequence: CDR1 MNHNY, CDR2 SVGAGI (reference sequence).

The chain recombines TRBV15 with TRBJ1-2; 8 positions agree with TRBD1. Germline V gives CDR1 LNHNV, CDR2 YYDKDF (reference sequence). The CDR3 is 15 amino acids. V trimming: 3 bases; J trimming: 4 bases; junction bases outside the gene matches: 7. This CDR3 reads CATSSTGGRGYGYTF. DNA for the CDR3: TGTGCCACCAGCAGTACAGGGGGAAGAGGCTATGGCTACACCTTC.

This clone showed up just once. The gene calls are TRBV12-2 and TRBJ2-1; whether TRBD2, the table's D call, matches the DNA was not checked. TRBV12-2 is marked as a pseudogene. The length of the CDR3 is 18 residues. The CDR3 protein is CASRLGGPGLAGDSEQFF. CDR3 nucleotide sequence: TGTGCAAGTCGCTTAGGTGGGCCTGGTCTAGCGGGAGATAGTGAGCAGTTCTTC.

This chain uses TRBV5-1 with TRBJ2-7, with a weak D call TRBD1 (6 bases). V was cut by 0 bases and J by 4 bases, with 11 bases left in between. Germline V CDR1 and CDR2: SGHRS, YFSETQ. The CDR3 has 14 residues. The CDR3: CASSLGTAIYEQYF. The DNA of the CDR3 is TGCGCCAGCAGCTTGGGGACAGCCATATACGAGCAGTACTTC.

This clone was recorded many times. The chain employs TRBV7-8 and TRBJ2-7, with 7 bases aligning to TRBD2. CDR1 and CDR2 (germline): SGHVS, FQNEAQ. After removal of 3 bases from V and 0 bases from J, the junction contained 5 bases not matched to a gene. The CDR3 length is 15 residues. DNA of the CDR3: TGTGCCAGCAGCTTGGAGGGAGGGCCCTCCTACGAGCAGTACTTC. Residues: CASSLEGGPSYEQYF. The whole variable domain, remainder taken from reference TRBV7-8 and TRBJ2-7, is GAGVSQSPRYKVAKRGQDVALRCDPISGHVSLFWYQQALGQGPEFLTYFQNEAQLDKSGLPSDRFFAERPEGSVSTLKIQRTQQEDSAVYLCASSLEGGPSYEQYFGPGTRLTVT.